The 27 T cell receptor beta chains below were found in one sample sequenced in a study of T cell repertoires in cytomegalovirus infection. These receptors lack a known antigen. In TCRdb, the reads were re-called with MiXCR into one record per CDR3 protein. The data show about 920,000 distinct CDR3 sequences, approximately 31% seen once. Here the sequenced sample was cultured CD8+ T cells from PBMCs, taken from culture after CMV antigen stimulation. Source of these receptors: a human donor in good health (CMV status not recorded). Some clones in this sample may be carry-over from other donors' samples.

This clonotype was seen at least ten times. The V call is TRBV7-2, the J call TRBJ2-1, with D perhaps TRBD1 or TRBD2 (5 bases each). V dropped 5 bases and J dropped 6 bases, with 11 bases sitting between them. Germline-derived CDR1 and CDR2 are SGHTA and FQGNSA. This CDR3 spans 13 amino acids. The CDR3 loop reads CASSGGWGNEQFF. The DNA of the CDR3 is TGTGCCAGCAGCGGGGGTTGGGGCAATGAGCAGTTCTTC.

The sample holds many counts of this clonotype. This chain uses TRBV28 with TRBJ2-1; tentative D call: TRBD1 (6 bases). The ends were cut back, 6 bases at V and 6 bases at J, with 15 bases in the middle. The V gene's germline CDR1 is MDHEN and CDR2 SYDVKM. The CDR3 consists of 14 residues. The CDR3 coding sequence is TGTGCCAGCAGGCCTCCAGGGGTTACCAATGAGCAGTTCTTC. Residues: CASRPPGVTNEQFF.

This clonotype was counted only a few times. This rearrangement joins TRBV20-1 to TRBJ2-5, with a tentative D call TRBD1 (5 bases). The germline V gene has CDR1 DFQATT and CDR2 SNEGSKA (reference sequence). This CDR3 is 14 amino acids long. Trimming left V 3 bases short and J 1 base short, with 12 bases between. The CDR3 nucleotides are TGCAGTGCTAGGGGATTGACAGTCCAAGAGACCCAGTACTTC. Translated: CSARGLTVQETQYF.

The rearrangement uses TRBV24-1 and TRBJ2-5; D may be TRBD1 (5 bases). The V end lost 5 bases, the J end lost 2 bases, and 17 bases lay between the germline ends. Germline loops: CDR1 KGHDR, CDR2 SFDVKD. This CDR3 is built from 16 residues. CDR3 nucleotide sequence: TGTGCCACCAGTGGAGACAGATCCCTTGGGCAAGAGACCCAGTACTTC. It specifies CATSGDRSLGQETQYF.

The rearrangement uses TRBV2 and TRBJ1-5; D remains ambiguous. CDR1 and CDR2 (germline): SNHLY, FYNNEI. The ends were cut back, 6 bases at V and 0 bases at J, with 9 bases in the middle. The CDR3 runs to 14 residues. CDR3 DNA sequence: TGTGCCAGCAGGTCCATTGGTAGCAATCAGCCCCAGCATTTT. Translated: CASRSIGSNQPQHF.

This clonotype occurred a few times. The chain's CDR3 is CASSYSLRDIEQYV. CDR3 bases: TGTGCCAGCAGTTACAGTTTGAGGGACATCGAGCAGTACGTC. The genes are TRBV6-2 or TRBV6-3 and TRBJ2-7; TRBD1 is a possible D gene (6 bases). V dropped 2 bases and J dropped 6 bases, with 14 bases sitting between them. The CDR3 loop spans 14 amino acids. Germline lookup yields CDR1 MNHEY and CDR2 SVGEGT.

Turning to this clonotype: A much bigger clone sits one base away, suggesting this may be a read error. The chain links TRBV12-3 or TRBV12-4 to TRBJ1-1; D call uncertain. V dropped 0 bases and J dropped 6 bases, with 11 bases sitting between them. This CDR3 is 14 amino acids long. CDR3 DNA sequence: TGTGCCAGCAGTTTAGCGCGTGGCAAACCTGAAGCTTTCTTT. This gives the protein CASSLARGKPEAFF.

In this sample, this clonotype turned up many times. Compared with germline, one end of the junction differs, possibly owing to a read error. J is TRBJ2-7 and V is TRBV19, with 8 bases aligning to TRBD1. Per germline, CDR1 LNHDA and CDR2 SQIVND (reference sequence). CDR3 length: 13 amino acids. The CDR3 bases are TGCGCCAGCAGTATAGACAGGGGCTACGAGCAGTACTTC. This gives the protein CASSIDRGYEQYF.

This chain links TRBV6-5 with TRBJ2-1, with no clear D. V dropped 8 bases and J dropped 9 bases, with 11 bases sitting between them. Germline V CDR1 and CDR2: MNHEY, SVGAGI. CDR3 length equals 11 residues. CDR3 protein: CASHKGGEQFF. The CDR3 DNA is TGTGCCAGCCATAAGGGCGGTGAGCAGTTCTTC.

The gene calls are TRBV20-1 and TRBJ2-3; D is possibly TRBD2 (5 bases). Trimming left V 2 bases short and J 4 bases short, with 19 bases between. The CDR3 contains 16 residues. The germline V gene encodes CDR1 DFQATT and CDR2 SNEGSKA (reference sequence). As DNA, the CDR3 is TGCAGTGCTAGACGGGGTCTACAAACTGGGGCAGATACGCAGTATTTT. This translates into CSARRGLQTGADTQYF.

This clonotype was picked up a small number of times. The CDR3 is CASSWGQEGGSPLHF. The CDR3 DNA follows: TGTGCCAGCAGCTGGGGACAGGAAGGAGGCTCACCCCTCCACTTT. V is TRBV7-9 and J is TRBJ1-6; 8 bases are a match to TRBD1. After removal of 4 bases from V and 10 bases from J, the junction contained 9 bases not matched to a gene. Per the germline V gene, CDR1 is SEHNR and CDR2 is FQNEAQ (reference sequence). This CDR3 has 15 residues.

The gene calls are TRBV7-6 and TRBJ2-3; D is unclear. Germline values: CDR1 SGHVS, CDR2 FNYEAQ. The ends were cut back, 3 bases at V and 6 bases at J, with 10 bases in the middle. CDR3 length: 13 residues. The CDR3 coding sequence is TGTGCCAGCAGCTTTAGATTGAGTGATACGCAGTATTTT. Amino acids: CASSFRLSDTQYF. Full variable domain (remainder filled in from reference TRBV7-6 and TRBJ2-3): GAGVSQSPRYKVTKRGQDVALRCDPISGHVSLYWYRQALGQGPEFLTYFNYEAQQDKSGLPNDRFSAERPEGSISTLTIQRTEQRDSAMYRCASSFRLSDTQYFGPGTRLTVL.

The CDR3 region has the DNA TGTGCCAGCAGCTTAGGGGCCCCGAAACCCTACGAGCAGTACTTC. It translates to CASSLGAPKPYEQYF. The genes are TRBV7-6 and TRBJ2-7; no firm D call. The CDR3 has 15 amino acids. Germline CDR1 and CDR2: SGHVS and FNYEAQ. Trimming left V 1 base short and J 2 bases short, with 12 bases between.

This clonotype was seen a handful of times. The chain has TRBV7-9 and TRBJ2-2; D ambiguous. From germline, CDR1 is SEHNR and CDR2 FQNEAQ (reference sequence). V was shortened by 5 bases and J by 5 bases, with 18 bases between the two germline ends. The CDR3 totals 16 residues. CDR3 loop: CASSPPAGWRTGELFF. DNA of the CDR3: TGTGCCAGCAGCCCCCCGGCAGGCTGGCGGACCGGGGAGCTGTTTTTT.

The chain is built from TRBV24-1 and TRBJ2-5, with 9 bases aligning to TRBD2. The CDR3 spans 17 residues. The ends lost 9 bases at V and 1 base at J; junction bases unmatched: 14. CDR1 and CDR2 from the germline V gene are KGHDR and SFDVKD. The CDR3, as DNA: TGTGCCACCGGGGACGATCGACTAGCGGACCCCCAAGAGACCCAGTACTTC. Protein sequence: CATGDDRLADPQETQYF.

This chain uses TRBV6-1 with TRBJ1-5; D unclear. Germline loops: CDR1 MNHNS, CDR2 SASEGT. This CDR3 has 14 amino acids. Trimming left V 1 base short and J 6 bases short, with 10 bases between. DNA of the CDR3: TGTGCCAGCAGTGAAGGGCCCCCCTTTCAGCCCCAGCATTTT. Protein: CASSEGPPFQPQHF.

The CDR3 coding sequence is TGCAGCGTTGATGGGAGGACCGGGGAGCTGTTTTTT. It is translated as CSVDGRTGELFF. V gene TRBV29-1 combines with J gene TRBJ2-2; maybe TRBD2 (6 bases). Trimming stripped 3 bases from V and 5 bases from J, with 7 bases between. The CDR3 is 12 amino acids. Germline lookup yields CDR1 SQVTM and CDR2 ANQGSEA.

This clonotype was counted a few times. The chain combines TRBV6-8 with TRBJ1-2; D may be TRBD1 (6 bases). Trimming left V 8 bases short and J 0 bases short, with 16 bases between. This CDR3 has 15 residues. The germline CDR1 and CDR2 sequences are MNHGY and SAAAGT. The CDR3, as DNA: TGTGCCAGCTCCGGTCACAGGGAAGCTAACTATGGCTACACCTTC. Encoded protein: CASSGHREANYGYTF.

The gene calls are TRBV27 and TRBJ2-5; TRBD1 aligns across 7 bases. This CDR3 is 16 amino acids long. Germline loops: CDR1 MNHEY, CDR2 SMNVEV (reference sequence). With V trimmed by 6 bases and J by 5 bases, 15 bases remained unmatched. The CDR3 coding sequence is TGTGCCAGCAGCACTGAGGGGGCGCTCCCAGGGGAGACCCAGTACTTC. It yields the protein CASSTEGALPGETQYF.

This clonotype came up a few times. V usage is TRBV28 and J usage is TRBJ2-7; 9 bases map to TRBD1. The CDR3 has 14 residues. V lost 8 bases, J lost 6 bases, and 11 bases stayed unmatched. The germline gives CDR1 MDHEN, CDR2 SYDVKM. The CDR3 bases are TGTGCCAGCGCTAACCGGGACAGGGTTCCCGAGCAGTACGTC. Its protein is CASANRDRVPEQYV.

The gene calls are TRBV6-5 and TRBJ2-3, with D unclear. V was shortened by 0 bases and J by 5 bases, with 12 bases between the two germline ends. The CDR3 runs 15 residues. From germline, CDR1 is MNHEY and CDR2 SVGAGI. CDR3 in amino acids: CASSYSVSWGDTQYF. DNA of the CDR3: TGTGCCAGCAGTTACTCCGTGAGCTGGGGAGATACGCAGTATTTT.

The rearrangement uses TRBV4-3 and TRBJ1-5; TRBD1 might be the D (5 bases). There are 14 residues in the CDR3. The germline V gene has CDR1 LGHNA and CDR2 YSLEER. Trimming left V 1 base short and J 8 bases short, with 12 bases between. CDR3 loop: CASSQAGRLEPQHF. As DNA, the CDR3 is TGCGCCAGCAGCCAAGCAGGGAGGCTTGAGCCCCAGCATTTT.

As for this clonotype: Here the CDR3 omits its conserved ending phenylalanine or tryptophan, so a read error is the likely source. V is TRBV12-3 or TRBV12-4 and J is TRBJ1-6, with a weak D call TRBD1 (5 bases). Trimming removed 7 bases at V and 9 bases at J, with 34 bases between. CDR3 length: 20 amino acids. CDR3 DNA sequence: TGTGCCAGCACCCACCCCGTCGGGGGACCCGCCCCGGGTCGGAGTTCACCCCTCCACCTT. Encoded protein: CASTHPVGGPAPGRSSPLHL.

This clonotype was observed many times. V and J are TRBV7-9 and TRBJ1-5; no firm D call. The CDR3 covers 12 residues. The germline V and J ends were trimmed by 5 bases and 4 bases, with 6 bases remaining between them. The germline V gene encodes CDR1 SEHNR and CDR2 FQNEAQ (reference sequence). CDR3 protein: CASSQENQPQHF. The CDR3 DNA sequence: TGTGCCAGCAGCCAAGAAAATCAGCCCCAGCATTTT.

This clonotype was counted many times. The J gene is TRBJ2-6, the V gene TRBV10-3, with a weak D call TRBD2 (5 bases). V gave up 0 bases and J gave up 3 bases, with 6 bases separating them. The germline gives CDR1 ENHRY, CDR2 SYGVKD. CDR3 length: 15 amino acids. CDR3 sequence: CAISESGDGANVLTF. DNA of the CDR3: TGTGCCATCAGTGAGTCCGGGGATGGGGCCAACGTCCTGACTTTC.

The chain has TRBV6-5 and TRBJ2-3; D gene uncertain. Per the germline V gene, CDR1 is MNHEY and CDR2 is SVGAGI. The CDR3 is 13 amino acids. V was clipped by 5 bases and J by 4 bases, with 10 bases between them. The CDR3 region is CASSTMTPDTQYF. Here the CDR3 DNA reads TGTGCCAGCAGTACCATGACTCCAGATACGCAGTATTTT.

The chain's CDR3 is CATQLGPAMTEAFF. The CDR3 DNA is TGTGCCACCCAACTGGGCCCCGCCATGACCGAAGCTTTCTTT. This chain connects TRBV6-5 to TRBJ1-1; D unclear. The CDR3 consists of 14 residues. Trimming stripped 10 bases from V and 8 bases from J, with 23 bases between. CDR1 MNHEY and CDR2 SVGAGI come from the germline V gene.